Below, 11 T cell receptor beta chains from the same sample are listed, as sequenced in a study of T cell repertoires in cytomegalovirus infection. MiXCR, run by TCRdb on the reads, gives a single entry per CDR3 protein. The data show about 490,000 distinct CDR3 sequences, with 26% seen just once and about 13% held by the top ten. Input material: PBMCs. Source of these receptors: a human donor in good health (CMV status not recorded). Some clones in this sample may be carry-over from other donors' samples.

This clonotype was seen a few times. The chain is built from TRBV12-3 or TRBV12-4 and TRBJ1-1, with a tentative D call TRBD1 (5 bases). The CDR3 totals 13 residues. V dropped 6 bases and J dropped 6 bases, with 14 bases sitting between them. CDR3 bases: TGTGCCAGCAGGCAAAGTGGGGCTGCTGAAGCTTTCTTT. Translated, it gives CASRQSGAAEAFF.

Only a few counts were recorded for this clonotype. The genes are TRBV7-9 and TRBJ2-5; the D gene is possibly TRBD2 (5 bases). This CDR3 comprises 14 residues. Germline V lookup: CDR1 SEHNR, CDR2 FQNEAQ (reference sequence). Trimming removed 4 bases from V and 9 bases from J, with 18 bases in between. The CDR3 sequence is CASSWRPTQDPQYF. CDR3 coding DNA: TGTGCCAGCAGCTGGAGGCCAACCCAGGATCCCCAGTACTTC.

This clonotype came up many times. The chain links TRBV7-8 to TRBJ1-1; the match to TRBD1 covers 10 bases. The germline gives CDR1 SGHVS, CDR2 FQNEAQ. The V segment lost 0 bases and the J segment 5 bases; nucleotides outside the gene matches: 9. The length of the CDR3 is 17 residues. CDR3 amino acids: CASSLASFDRGRTEAFF. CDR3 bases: TGTGCCAGCAGCTTAGCATCGTTTGACAGGGGGCGAACTGAAGCTTTCTTT.

CDR3 sequence: CASAAGRGQPQHF. DNA for the CDR3: TGTGCTAGTGCAGCAGGGAGAGGGCAGCCCCAGCATTTT. J is TRBJ1-5 and V is TRBV12-5; weak D call: TRBD1 (5 bases). CDR3 length: 13 amino acids. Germline lookup yields CDR1 LGHNT and CDR2 FRNRAP. V was clipped by 7 bases and J by 7 bases, with 14 bases between them.

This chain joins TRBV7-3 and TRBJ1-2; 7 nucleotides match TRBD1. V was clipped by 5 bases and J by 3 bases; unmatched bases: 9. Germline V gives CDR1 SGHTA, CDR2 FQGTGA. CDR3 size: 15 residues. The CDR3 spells CASSPSAGGDYGYTF. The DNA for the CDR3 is TGTGCCAGCAGCCCCTCCGCAGGGGGTGACTATGGCTACACCTTC.

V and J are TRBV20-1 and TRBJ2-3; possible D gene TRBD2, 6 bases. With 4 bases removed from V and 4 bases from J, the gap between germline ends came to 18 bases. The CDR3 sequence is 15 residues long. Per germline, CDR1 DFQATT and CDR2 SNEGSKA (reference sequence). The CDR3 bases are TGCAGTGCTACCCCCCTAAGGTGGGGGGCAGATACGCAGTATTTT. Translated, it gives CSATPLRWGADTQYF.

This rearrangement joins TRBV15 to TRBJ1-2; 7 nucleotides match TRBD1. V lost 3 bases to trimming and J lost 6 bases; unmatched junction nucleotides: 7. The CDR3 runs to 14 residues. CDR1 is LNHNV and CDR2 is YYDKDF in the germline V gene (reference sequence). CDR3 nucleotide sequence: TGTGCCACCAGCAGGGAAGACAGGGAGGATGGCTACACCTTC. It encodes CATSREDREDGYTF. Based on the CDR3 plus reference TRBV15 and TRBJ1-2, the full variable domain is DAMVIQNPRYQVTQFGKPVTLSCSQTLNHNVMYWYQQKSSQAPKLLFHYYDKDFNNEADTPDNFQSRRPNTSFCFLDIRSPGLGDTAMYLCATSREDREDGYTFGSGTRLTVV.

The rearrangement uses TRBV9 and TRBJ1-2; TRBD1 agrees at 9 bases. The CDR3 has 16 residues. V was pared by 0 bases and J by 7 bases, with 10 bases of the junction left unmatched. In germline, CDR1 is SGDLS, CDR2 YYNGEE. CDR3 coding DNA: TGTGCCAGCAGCGTAGGTGGGAAGGGACAGGGCTTTGGCTACACCTTC. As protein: CASSVGGKGQGFGYTF.

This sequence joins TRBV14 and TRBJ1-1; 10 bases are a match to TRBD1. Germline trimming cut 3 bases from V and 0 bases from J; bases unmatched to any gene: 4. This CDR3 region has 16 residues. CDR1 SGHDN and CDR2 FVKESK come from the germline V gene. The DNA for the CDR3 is TGTGCCAGCAGCCACGGGACAGGGGTTATGAACACTGAAGCTTTCTTT. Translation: CASSHGTGVMNTEAFF.

The CDR3 loop is CASSLIAGVPSSEQFF. The DNA for the CDR3 is TGTGCCAGCAGCTTAATAGCGGGAGTCCCTTCTAGTGAGCAGTTCTTC. The chain couples TRBV7-3 to TRBJ2-1; TRBD2 matches 9 bases. CDR3 length: 16 residues. The germline V gene encodes CDR1 SGHTA and CDR2 FQGTGA. The junction had 10 bases not matched to a gene; V was cut back by 1 base and J by 9 bases.

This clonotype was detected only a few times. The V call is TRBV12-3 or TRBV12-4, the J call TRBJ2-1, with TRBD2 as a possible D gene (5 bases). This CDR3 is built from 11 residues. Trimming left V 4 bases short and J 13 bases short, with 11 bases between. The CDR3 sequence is CASSSLVGQFF. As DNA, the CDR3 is TGTGCCAGCAGTTCACTAGTGGGACAGTTCTTC.